Listed below are T cell receptor beta chains from one sample, sequenced in a study of blood T cell repertoires in COVID-19. Libraries were prepared by immunoSEQ multiplex PCR; TCRdb keeps only in-frame clonotypes and omits some of them. The profile shows around 140,000 clones, 70% to 90% of them singletons. The specimen sequenced was peripheral blood. The source is a human donor with acute or convalescent COVID-19. The donor label of this sample is uncertain. CDR3s leave out the opening cysteine and the closing phenylalanine or tryptophan.

v_call	j_call	cdr3_aa
TRBV14	TRBJ1-1	ASSPPTGGNTEAF
TRBV7-9	TRBJ2-5	ASSLGTGGQETQY
TRBV7-9	TRBJ1-2	ASSLGQLNYGYT
TRBV7-3	TRBJ2-1	ASSPTPEGRQF
TRBV24-1	TRBJ1-2	ATSDLGSRGYT
TRBV11-3	TRBJ2-2	ASSKTGGLAGELF
TRBV9	TRBJ1-2	ASSVGGSSNYGYT
TRBV9	TRBJ1-6	ASSGQGASPLH
TRBV30	TRBJ2-2	AWARTSGRPRAGELF
TRBV7-2	TRBJ2-7	ASSLEQGYEQY
TRBV5-1	TRBJ2-2	ASSLGQGATGELF
TRBV19	TRBJ1-2	ASGTPYFSAPTNYGYT
TRBV6-2/TRBV6-3	TRBJ2-2	ASSSRGTSGKNTGELF
TRBV30	TRBJ1-5	AWTLGEQPQH
TRBV18	TRBJ2-2	ASSPLGLAGVNTGELF
TRBV5-4	TRBJ1-2	ASSLQLYYGYT
TRBV28	TRBJ1-1	ASSPGGEYTEAF
TRBV6-5	TRBJ2-1	ASRPEGDLGEQF
TRBV7-3	TRBJ1-3	ASSPRGTRNSGNTIY
TRBV21-1	TRBJ2-2	ASSKKRTSGNTGELF
TRBV7-3	TRBJ2-5	ASSRRTGWEETQY
TRBV18	TRBJ1-5	ASSPNAGTGNNQPQH
TRBV19	TRBJ1-6	ASSSTGVSSYNSPLH
TRBV19	TRBJ2-2	ASSWTGGTGELF
TRBV5-1	TRBJ2-5	ASSDPTGVETQY
TRBV27	TRBJ2-1	ASSADRDSYNEQF
TRBV7-2	TRBJ2-3	ACAGPQSTDTQY
TRBV19	TRBJ1-3	ASSMARTNTIY
TRBV6-5	TRBJ2-7	ASRQGPPYEQY
TRBV7-9	TRBJ2-3	ASSLVGTSGGADTQY
TRBV2	TRBJ1-5	ASSVSGMYNQPQH
TRBV30	TRBJ1-2	AWSSRVLQGRQGYGYT
TRBV7-2	TRBJ2-1	ASSPPGLYNEQF
TRBV7-6	TRBJ2-2	ATDPGLVATPGELF
TRBV4-2	TRBJ1-4	ASSRDRGVANEKLF
TRBV12-3/TRBV12-4	TRBJ1-1	ASSVARNTEAF
TRBV14	TRBJ2-1	ASSRVTGYNEQF
TRBV9	TRBJ1-4	ASSAGQANEKLF
TRBV6-5	TRBJ1-1	ASSLNRGSDTEAF
TRBV28	TRBJ2-7	ASTNGQIYEQY
TRBV7-2	TRBJ1-2	ASSPRQGGNYGYT
TRBV5-1	TRBJ1-4	ASSFQGDRENEKLF
TRBV28	TRBJ2-5	ASSPTGLRSSRSQETQY
TRBV6-5	TRBJ1-2	ASSYSKGLVYGYT
TRBV9	TRBJ2-3	ASSVGAHQGDTQY
TRBV4-2	TRBJ1-4	ASSQTLAGEEKLF
TRBV7-2	TRBJ2-1	ASSLEGGAPNEQF
TRBV18	TRBJ2-7	ASSPIIQGADEQY